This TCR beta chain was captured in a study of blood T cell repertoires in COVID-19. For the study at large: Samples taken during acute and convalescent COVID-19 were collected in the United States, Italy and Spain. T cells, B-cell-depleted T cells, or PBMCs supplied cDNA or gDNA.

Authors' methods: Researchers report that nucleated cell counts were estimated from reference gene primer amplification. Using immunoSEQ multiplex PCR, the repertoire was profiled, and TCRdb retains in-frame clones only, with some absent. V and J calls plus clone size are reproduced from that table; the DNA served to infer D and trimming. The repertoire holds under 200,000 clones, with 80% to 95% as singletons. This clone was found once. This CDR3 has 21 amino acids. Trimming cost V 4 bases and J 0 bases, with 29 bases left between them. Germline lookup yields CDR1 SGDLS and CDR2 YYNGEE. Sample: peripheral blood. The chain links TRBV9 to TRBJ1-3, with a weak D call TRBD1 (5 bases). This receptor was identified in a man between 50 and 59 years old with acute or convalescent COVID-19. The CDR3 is CASSSPQGGGNLPSSGNTIYF. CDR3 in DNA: TGTGCCAGCAGCTCACCCCAGGGTGGCGGGAATTTACCCAGCTCTGGAAACACCATATATTTT.